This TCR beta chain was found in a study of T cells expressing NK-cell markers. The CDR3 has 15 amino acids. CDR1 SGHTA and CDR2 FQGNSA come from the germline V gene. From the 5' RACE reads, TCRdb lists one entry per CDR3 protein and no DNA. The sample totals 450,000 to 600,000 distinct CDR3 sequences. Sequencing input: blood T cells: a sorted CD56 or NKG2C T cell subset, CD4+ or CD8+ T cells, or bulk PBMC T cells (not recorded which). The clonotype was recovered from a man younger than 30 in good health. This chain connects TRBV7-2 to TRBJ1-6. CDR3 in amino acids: CASSPAGLDASPLHF.